This TCR beta chain derives from a study of cytomegalovirus exposure and HLA in healthy donors. Germline loops: CDR1 SGHVS, CDR2 FQNEAQ. The CDR3 is made up of 15 amino acids. V lost 5 bases to trimming and J lost 3 bases; unmatched junction nucleotides: 6. The study ran its PCR with 60 Vbeta and 13 Jbeta primers. TCRdb's table, derived via immunoSEQ multiplex PCR, lists solely in-frame clones and lacks some. The sample has fewer than 110,000 clones; around 79% are singletons. The clonotype was recovered from a man aged 50 to 59 in good health and CMV-seropositive. The rearrangement links TRBV7-8 to TRBJ1-3, with 8 bases matching TRBD1. Material: PBMCs. The CDR3 protein is CASSKFGTGGNTIYF. The CDR3 DNA reads TGTGCCAGCAGCAAATTTGGGACAGGTGGAAACACCATATATTTT.